The 20 T cell receptor beta chains reported below all come from one sample, sequenced in a study of immune cell composition in non-small cell lung cancer. The normal lung sample lay at least 3 cm, and maximally far, from the tumour. Measured with immunoSEQ multiplex PCR; TCRdb has only the in-frame clones, and not every one. The data show about 6,100 clones, 71% seen once. The source material was non-adjacent lung tissue. These receptors came from a human donor with non-small cell lung cancer.

The genes are TRBV19 and TRBJ2-2; 14 nucleotides agree with TRBD2. Trimming cost V 5 bases and J 5 bases; bases outside gene matches: 22. The CDR3 runs to 22 residues. CDR1 is LNHDA and CDR2 is SQIVND in the germline V gene (reference sequence). As DNA, the CDR3 is TGTGCCAGTAGTCTCAGAGCTCCGGGACTAGCGGGGGTGTCTAAGAGAACCGGGGAGCTGTTTTTT. Protein product: CASSLRAPGLAGVSKRTGELFF.

V usage is TRBV4-2 and J usage is TRBJ2-2; weak D call: TRBD2 (6 bases). The V end was cut by 0 bases, the J end by 6 bases, with 14 bases between. The CDR3 is made up of 16 amino acids. The germline gives CDR1 LGHNA, CDR2 YNFKEQ. CDR3 sequence (DNA): TGTGCCAGCAGCCAAGATCGAGGACTAAGTTCCGGGGAGCTGTTTTTT. It specifies CASSQDRGLSSGELFF.

This clone occurred a few times. J is TRBJ1-1 and V is TRBV20-1; D is perhaps TRBD1 (5 bases). Trimming shortened V by 4 bases and J by 6 bases, and 9 bases separated the two germline ends. From germline, CDR1 is DFQATT and CDR2 SNEGSKA (reference sequence). The CDR3 spans 11 residues. This CDR3 reads CSAMDIPEAFF. CDR3 bases: TGCAGTGCTATGGACATCCCTGAAGCTTTCTTT.

The rearrangement uses TRBV18 and TRBJ2-5; D remains ambiguous. This CDR3 is 13 amino acids long. V lost 3 bases to trimming and J lost 0 bases, with 5 bases between them. CDR1 and CDR2 (germline): KGHSH, LQKENI. CDR3 residues: CASSPRYQETQYF. In nucleotides, the CDR3 is TGTGCCAGCTCACCCCGGTACCAAGAGACCCAGTACTTC.

The sample holds a few counts of this clone. The chain employs TRBV6-5 and TRBJ2-1; D ambiguous. There are 13 residues in the CDR3. In germline, CDR1 is MNHEY, CDR2 SVGAGI. Trimming took 6 bases from V and 7 from J, leaving 13 bases between them. The CDR3 region has the DNA TGTGCCAGCAGCCCCCCGCTTAGAAATGAGCAGTTCTTC. As protein: CASSPPLRNEQFF.

The CDR3 region is CASSPGPTNYGYTF. CDR3 sequence (DNA): TGTGCCAGCTCACCAGGGCCCACTAACTATGGCTACACCTTC. The chain joins TRBV18 to TRBJ1-2; D unclear. Deletions cut 2 bases from V and 0 bases from J, with 7 bases between. The CDR3 extends over 14 amino acids. Germline CDR1 and CDR2: KGHSH and LQKENI.

The rearrangement links TRBV27 to TRBJ2-3; 10 nucleotides agree with TRBD2. The CDR3 extends over 18 amino acids. The ends lost 2 bases at V and 0 bases at J; junction bases unmatched: 8. Germline V gives CDR1 MNHEY, CDR2 SMNVEV (reference sequence). The CDR3 loop reads CASSLLSSGGESTDTQYF. The CDR3 nucleotides are TGTGCCAGCAGTTTACTCTCCAGCGGGGGGGAAAGCACAGATACGCAGTATTTT.

This clone was counted only a few times. Written as DNA, the CDR3 is TGTGCCAGCAGACCCCGACAGTCGGAGACCCAGTACTTC. It encodes CASRPRQSETQYF. The chain links TRBV7-2 to TRBJ2-5; D perhaps matches TRBD1 (5 bases). Trimming stripped 6 bases from V and 5 bases from J, with 13 bases between. The germline V gene has CDR1 SGHTA and CDR2 FQGNSA. CDR3 length: 13 amino acids.

This chain links TRBV6-5 with TRBJ1-1, with 8 bases fitting TRBD1. The V segment lost 10 bases and the J segment 4 bases; nucleotides outside the gene matches: 11. The CDR3 is 14 amino acids. Germline CDR1 reads MNHEY; CDR2 reads SVGAGI. Here the CDR3 DNA reads TGTGCCATCTTGGATAGTACAGGGGGCACTGAAGCTTTCTTT. Residues: CAILDSTGGTEAFF.

This rearrangement joins TRBV7-9 to TRBJ1-5; 7 bases are a match to TRBD1. Trimming at V came to 2 bases and at J to 0 bases, leaving 10 bases not matched to a gene. This CDR3 has 18 residues. CDR1 and CDR2 (germline): SEHNR, FQNEAQ (reference sequence). DNA of the CDR3: TGTGCCAGCAGCTTACCGCGGGCAGGACAGGTTAGCAATCAGCCCCAGCATTTT. Its translation is CASSLPRAGQVSNQPQHF.

The chain links TRBV7-2 to TRBJ2-1, with D tentatively TRBD1 (6 bases). The ends were cut back, 1 base at V and 6 bases at J, with 16 bases in the middle. The CDR3 loop spans 16 amino acids. Germline V gives CDR1 SGHTA, CDR2 FQGNSA. Here the CDR3 DNA reads TGTGCCAGCAGCTTAGTTTCCCAGGGGTCCCGCAATGAGCAGTTCTTC. Its protein product is CASSLVSQGSRNEQFF.

J is TRBJ2-7 and V is TRBV5-5; 9 bases match TRBD2. Germline CDR1 reads SGHKS; CDR2 reads YYEKEE (reference sequence). J lost 2 bases, V lost 4 bases, and 16 bases had no gene match. The CDR3 runs to 18 residues. CDR3: CASSPGASGALGTYEQYF. For the CDR3, the DNA is TGTGCCAGCAGCCCGGGGGCTAGCGGGGCCTTAGGAACCTACGAGCAGTACTTC.

The chain links TRBV5-3 to TRBJ1-5; D is uncertain. TRBV5-3 is assigned to the ORF class and has an uncertain function. The CDR3 length is 12 residues. V lost 5 bases and J 4 bases, leaving 7 bases between the germline ends. The CDR3: CARRSYNQPQHF. The CDR3 nucleotides read TGTGCCAGAAGGTCCTATAATCAGCCCCAGCATTTT.

The chain recombines TRBV4-3 with TRBJ1-5; D is perhaps TRBD1 (5 bases). V was shortened by 0 bases and J by 5 bases, with 20 bases between the two germline ends. Germline V CDR1 and CDR2: LGHNA, YSLEER. CDR3 length: 18 amino acids. Here the CDR3 DNA reads TGCGCCAGCAGCCAAGACGTCGGGAGGGGTTCTCTTTATCAGCCCCAGCATTTT. Translation gives CASSQDVGRGSLYQPQHF.

The V call is TRBV5-6, the J call TRBJ2-3; D is possibly TRBD2 (9 bases). Germline V gene lookup returns CDR1 SGHDT and CDR2 YYEEEE. Trimming took 2 bases from V and 8 from J, leaving 18 bases between them. This CDR3 is 15 amino acids long. In DNA form, the CDR3 reads TGTGCCAGCAGCTTATGGGACAGGCGGGAGGGTACGCAGTATTTT. Translating gives CASSLWDRREGTQYF.

This clone was seen only a few times. The V gene is TRBV5-1, the J gene TRBJ1-1, with 9 bases identical to TRBD1. The V gene end was trimmed by 1 base and the J gene end by 7 bases; junction bases not matched to a gene: 11. Germline V CDR1 and CDR2: SGHRS, YFSETQ. The CDR3 extends over 16 amino acids. For the CDR3, the DNA is TGCGCCAGCAGCTTGTTACGGACAGGGGATATTGATGAAGCTTTCTTT. Amino acids: CASSLLRTGDIDEAFF.

The chain couples TRBV7-2 to TRBJ1-2; D may be TRBD1 (5 bases). V lost 2 bases, J lost 3 bases, and 13 bases lay in between. This CDR3 spans 15 amino acids. Germline V gene data show CDR1 as SGHTA and CDR2 as FQGNSA. DNA of the CDR3: TGTGCCAGCAGCTTAAATTACTTGACAGACTATGGCTACACCTTC. Protein: CASSLNYLTDYGYTF.

The CDR3 loop reads CASSLTTRVGELFF. CDR3 bases: TGTGCCAGCAGCCTTACAACGAGGGTTGGGGAGCTGTTTTTT. This chain uses TRBV7-8 with TRBJ2-2; maybe TRBD2 (5 bases). Germline CDR1 SGHVS, CDR2 FQNEAQ. V shed 5 bases and J shed 8 bases, with 15 bases lying between them. The CDR3 runs 14 residues.

The V and J genes are TRBV5-1 and TRBJ2-2, with 7 bases lining up with TRBD1. Germline V gene sequence: CDR1 SGHRS, CDR2 YFSETQ. The CDR3 has 14 residues. Trimming cost V 7 bases and J 4 bases; bases outside gene matches: 7. The CDR3, as DNA: TGCGCCAGCCAACAGGGGATTAGCACCGGGGAGCTGTTTTTT. Its translation is CASQQGISTGELFF.

Here the CDR3 reads CASSPGGGGAGELFF. DNA for the CDR3: TGTGCCAGCAGCCCCGGAGGCGGTGGGGCCGGGGAGCTGTTTTTT. The rearrangement links TRBV5-4 to TRBJ2-2; possibly TRBD2 for D (5 bases). CDR1 SGHNT and CDR2 YYREEE come from the germline V gene (reference sequence). V lost 4 bases and J 6 bases, leaving 16 bases between the germline ends. This CDR3 is 15 amino acids long.